The T cell receptor (beta chain) under discussion was sequenced for a study of response to subunit inactivated influenza vaccine. General study points: New T cells are recruited in small numbers by each seasonal influenza vaccination, according to the authors' suggestion.

MiXCR was run by TCRdb on the RT-PCR reads, yielding one entry per CDR3 protein. The sample includes around 470,000 distinct CDR3 sequences, 7.2% seen only once; the top ten take around 13%. Germline CDR1 reads MNHNS; CDR2 reads SASEGT. Trimming removed 6 bases from V and 4 bases from J, with 18 bases in between. This CDR3 region has 16 residues. Points on this clonotype: Its antigen is not identified.

The specimen comprised PBMCs from blood, sampled less than 30 months after vaccination. This sequence was found in a man in his fifties or sixties who received an inactivated influenza vaccine. V usage is TRBV6-1 and J usage is TRBJ2-2, with D possibly being TRBD2 (6 bases). CDR3 sequence reads: CASRTLRGGPTGELFF. CDR3 DNA sequence: TGTGCCAGCAGGACCCTGCGCGGAGGGCCCACCGGGGAGCTGTTTTTT.